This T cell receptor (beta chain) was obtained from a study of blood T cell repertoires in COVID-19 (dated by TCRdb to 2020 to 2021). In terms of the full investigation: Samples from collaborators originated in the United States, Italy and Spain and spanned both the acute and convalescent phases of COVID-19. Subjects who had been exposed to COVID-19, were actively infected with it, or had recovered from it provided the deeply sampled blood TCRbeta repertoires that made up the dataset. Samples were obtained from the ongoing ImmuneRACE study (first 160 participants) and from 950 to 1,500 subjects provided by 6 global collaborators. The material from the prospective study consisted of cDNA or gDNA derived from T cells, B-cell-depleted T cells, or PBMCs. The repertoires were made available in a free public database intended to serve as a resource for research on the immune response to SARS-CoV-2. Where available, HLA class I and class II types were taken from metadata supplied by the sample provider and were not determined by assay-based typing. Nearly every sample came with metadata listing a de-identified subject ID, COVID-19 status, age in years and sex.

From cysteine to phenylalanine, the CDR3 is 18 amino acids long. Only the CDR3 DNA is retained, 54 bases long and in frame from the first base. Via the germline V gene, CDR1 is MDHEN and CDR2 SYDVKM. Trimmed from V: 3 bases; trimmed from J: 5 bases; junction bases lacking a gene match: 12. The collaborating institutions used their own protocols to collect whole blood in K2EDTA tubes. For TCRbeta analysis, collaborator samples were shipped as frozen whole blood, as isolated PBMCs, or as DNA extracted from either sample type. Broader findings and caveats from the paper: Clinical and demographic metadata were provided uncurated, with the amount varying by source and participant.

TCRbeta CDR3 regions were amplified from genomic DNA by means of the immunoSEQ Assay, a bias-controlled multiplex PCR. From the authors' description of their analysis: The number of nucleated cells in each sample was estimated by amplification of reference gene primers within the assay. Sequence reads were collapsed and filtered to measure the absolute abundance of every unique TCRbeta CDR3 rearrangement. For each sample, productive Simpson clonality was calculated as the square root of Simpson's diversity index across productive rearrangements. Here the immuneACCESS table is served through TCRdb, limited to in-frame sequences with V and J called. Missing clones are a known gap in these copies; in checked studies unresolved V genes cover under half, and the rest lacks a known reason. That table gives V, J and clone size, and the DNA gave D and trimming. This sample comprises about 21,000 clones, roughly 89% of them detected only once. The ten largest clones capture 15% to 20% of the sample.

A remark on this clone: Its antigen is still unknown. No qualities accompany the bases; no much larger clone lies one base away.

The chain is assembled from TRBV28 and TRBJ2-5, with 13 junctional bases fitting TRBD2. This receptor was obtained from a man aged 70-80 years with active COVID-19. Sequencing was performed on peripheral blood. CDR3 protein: CASSFRTSGSLWEETQYF. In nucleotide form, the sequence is TGTGCCAGCAGTTTTAGGACTAGCGGGAGTCTTTGGGAGGAGACCCAGTACTTC. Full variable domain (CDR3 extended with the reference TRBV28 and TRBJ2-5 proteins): DVKVTQSSRYLVKRTGEKVFLECVQDMDHENMFWYRQDPGLGLRLIYFSYDVKMKEKGDIPEGYSVSREKKERFSLILESASTNQTSMYLCASSFRTSGSLWEETQYFGPGTRLLVL.